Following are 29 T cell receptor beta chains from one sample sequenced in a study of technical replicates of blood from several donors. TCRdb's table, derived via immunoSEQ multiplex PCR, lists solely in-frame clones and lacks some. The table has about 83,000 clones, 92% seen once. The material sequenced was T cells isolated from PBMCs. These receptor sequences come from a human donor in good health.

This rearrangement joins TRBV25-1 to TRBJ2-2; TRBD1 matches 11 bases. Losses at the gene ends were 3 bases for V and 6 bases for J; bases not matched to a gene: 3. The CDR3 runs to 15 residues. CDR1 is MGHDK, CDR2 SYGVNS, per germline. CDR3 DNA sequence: TGTGCCAGCAGTGATTTGGGACAGGGGGCCGGGGAGCTGTTTTTT. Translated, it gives CASSDLGQGAGELFF.

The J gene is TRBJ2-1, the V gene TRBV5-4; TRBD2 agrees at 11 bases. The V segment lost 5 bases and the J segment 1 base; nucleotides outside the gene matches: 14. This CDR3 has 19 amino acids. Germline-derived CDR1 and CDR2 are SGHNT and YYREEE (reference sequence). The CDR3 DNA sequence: TGTGCCAGCAGACAGAAACAACCGCTAGCGGGAGGATCCTACAATGAGCAGTTCTTC. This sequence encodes CASRQKQPLAGGSYNEQFF. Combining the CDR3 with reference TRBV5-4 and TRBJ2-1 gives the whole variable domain ETGVTQSPTHLIKTRGQQVTLRCSSQSGHNTVSWYQQALGQGPQFIFQYYREEENGRGNFPPRFSGLQFPNYSSELNVNALELDDSALYLCASRQKQPLAGGSYNEQFFGPGTRLTVL.

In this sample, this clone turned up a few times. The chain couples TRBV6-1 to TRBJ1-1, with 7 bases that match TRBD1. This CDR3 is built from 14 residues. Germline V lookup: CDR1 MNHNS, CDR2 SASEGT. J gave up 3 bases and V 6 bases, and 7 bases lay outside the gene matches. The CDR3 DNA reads TGTGCCAGCAGCGATGACAGGGCCCACACTGAAGCTTTCTTT. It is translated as CASSDDRAHTEAFF.

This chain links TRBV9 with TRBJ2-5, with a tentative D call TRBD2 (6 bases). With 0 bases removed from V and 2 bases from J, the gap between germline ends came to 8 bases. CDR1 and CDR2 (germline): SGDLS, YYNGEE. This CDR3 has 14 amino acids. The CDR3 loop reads CASSVVAGQETQYF. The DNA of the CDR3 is TGTGCCAGCAGCGTAGTTGCGGGGCAAGAGACCCAGTACTTC.

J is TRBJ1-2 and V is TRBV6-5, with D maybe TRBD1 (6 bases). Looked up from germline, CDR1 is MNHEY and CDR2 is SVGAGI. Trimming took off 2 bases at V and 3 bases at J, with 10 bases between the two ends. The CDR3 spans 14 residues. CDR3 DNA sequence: TGTGCCAGCAGTTACGGTGGACAGCACTATGGCTACACCTTC. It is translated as CASSYGGQHYGYTF.

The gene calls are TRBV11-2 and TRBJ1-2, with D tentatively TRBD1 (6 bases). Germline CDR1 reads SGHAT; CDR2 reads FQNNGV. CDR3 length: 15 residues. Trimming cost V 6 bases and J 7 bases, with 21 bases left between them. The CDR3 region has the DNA TGTGCCAGCAGGTTAACCGGACAGTCGAGGGGTGGCTACACCTTC. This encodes CASRLTGQSRGGYTF.

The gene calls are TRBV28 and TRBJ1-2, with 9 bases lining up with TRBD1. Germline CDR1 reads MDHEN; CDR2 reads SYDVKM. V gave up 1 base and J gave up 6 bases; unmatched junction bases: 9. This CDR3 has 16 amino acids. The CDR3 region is CASSLYGGQGSDGYTF. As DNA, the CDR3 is TGTGCCAGCAGTTTATATGGGGGACAGGGTAGCGATGGCTACACCTTC.

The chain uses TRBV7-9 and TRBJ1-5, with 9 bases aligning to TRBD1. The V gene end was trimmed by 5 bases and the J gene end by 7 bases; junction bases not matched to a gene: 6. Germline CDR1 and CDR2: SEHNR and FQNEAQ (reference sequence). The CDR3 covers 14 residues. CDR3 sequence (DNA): TGTGCCAGCAGCCCACAGGGGGCTCGACAGCCCCAGCATTTT. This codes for CASSPQGARQPQHF. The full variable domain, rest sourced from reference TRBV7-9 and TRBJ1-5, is DTGVSQNPRHKITKRGQNVTFRCDPISEHNRLYWYRQTLGQGPEFLTYFQNEAQLEKSRLLSDRFSAERPKGSFSTLEIQRTEQGDSAMYLCASSPQGARQPQHFGDGTRLSIL.

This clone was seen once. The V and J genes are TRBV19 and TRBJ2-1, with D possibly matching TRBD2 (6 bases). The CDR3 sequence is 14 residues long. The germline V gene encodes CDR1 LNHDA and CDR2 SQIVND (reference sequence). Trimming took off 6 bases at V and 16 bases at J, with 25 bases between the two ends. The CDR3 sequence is CASRNPSGVGPKFF. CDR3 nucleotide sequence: TGTGCCAGTAGGAACCCTTCGGGGGTTGGGCCTAAATTCTTC.

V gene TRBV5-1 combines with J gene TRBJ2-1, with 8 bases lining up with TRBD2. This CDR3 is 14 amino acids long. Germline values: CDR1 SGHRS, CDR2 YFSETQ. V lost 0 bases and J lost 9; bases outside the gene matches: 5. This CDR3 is CASSLAPSGGEQFF. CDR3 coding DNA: TGCGCCAGCAGCTTGGCGCCCAGCGGGGGTGAGCAGTTCTTC.

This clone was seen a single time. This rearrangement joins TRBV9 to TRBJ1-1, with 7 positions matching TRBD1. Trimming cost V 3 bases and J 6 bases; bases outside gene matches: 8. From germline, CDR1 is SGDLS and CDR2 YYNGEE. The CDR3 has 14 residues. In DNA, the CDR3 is TGTGCCAGCAGCGCCACAGGGGCCTACCCTGAAGCTTTCTTT. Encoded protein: CASSATGAYPEAFF.

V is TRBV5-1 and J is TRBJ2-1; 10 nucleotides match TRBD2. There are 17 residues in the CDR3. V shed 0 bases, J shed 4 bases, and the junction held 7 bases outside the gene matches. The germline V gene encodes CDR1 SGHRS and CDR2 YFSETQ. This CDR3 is CASSLGVLAGPYNEQFF. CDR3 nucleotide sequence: TGCGCCAGCAGCTTGGGGGTACTAGCGGGACCATACAATGAGCAGTTCTTC.

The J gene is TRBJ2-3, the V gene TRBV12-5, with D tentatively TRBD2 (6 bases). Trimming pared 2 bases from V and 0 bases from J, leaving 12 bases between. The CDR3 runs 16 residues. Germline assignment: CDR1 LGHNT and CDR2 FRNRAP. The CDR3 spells CASGLLRAGSTDTQYF. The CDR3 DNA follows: TGTGCTAGTGGTTTGCTTCGGGCGGGGAGCACAGATACGCAGTATTTT.

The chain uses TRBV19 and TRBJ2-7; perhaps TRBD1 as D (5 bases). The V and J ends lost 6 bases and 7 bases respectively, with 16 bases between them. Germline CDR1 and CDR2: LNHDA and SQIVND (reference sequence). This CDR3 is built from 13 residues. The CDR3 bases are TGTGCCAGTAGCCCTCTGGGGCTCCTTGAGCAGTACTTC. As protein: CASSPLGLLEQYF. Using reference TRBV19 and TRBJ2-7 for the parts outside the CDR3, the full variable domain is DGGITQSPKYLFRKEGQNVTLSCEQNLNHDAMYWYRQDPGQGLRLIYYSQIVNDFQKGDIAEGYSVSREKKESFPLTVTSAQKNPTAFYLCASSPLGLLEQYFGPGTRLTVT.

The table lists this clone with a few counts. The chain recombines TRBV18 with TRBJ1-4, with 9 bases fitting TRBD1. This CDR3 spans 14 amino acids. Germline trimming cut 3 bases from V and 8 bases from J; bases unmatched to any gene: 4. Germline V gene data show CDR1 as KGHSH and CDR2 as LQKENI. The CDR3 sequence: CASSPGTGTEKLFF. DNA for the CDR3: TGTGCCAGCTCACCTGGGACAGGGACAGAAAAACTGTTTTTT.

CDR3 region: CASSRDQAYEQYF. As DNA, the CDR3 is TGTGCCAGCAGCCGTGACCAGGCCTACGAGCAGTACTTC. This rearrangement joins TRBV5-4 to TRBJ2-7; no clear D. Germline CDR1 and CDR2: SGHNT and YYREEE (reference sequence). Deletions cut 4 bases from V and 2 bases from J, with 10 bases between. This CDR3 spans 13 amino acids.

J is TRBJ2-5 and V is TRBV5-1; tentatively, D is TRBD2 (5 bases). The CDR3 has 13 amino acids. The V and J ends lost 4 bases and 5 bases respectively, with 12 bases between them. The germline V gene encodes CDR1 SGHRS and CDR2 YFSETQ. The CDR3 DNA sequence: TGCGCCAGCAGCCCGGGAACCTCGGAGACCCAGTACTTC. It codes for CASSPGTSETQYF.

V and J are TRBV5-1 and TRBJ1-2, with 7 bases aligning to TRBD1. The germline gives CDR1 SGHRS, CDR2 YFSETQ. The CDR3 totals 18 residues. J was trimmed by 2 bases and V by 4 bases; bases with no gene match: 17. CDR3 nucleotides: TGCGCCAGCAGCCTCACTGAGAGGTTGAGGGGACAGAACTATGGCTACACCTTC. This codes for CASSLTERLRGQNYGYTF. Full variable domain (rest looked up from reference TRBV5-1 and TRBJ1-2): KAGVTQTPRYLIKTRGQQVTLSCSPISGHRSVSWYQQTPGQGLQFLFEYFSETQRNKGNFPGRFSGRQFSNSRSEMNVSTLELGDSALYLCASSLTERLRGQNYGYTFGSGTRLTVV.

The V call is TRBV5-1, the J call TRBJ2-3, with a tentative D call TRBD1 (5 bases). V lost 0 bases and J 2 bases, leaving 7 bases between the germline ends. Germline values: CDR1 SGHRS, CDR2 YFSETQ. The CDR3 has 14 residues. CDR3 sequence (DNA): TGCGCCAGCAGCTTGGGACAGACCACAGATACGCAGTATTTT. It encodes CASSLGQTTDTQYF.

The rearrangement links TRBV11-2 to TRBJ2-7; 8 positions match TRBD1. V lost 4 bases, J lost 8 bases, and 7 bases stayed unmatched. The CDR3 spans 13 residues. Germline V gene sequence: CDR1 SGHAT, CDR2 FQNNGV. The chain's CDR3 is CASSSPDREKQYF. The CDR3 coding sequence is TGTGCCAGCAGCTCCCCGGACAGGGAAAAGCAGTACTTC. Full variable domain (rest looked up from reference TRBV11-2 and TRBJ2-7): EAGVAQSPRYKIIEKRQSVAFWCNPISGHATLYWYQQILGQGPKLLIQFQNNGVVDDSQLPKDRFSAERLKGVDSTLKIQPAKLEDSAVYLCASSSPDREKQYFGPGTRLTVT.

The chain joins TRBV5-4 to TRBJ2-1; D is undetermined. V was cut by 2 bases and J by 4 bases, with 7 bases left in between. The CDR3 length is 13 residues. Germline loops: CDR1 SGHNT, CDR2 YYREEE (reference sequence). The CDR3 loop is CASSFRSYNEQFF. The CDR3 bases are TGTGCCAGCAGCTTCCGGTCTTACAATGAGCAGTTCTTC.

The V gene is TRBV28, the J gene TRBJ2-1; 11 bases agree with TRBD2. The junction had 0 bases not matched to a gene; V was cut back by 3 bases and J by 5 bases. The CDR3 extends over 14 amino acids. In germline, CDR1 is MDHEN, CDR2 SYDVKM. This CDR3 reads CASSLTSGDNEQFF. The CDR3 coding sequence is TGTGCCAGCAGTTTGACTAGCGGGGACAATGAGCAGTTCTTC.

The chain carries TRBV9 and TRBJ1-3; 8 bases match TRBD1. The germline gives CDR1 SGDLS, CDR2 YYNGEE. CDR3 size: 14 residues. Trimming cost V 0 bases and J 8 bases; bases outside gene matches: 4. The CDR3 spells CASSVGQGTYTIYF. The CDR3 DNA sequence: TGTGCCAGCAGCGTAGGACAGGGGACTTACACCATATATTTT.

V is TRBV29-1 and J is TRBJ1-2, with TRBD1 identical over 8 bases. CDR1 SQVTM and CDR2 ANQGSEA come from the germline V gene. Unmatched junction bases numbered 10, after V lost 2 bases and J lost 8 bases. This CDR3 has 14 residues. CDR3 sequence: CSVELGQGAEGYTF. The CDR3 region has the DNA TGCAGCGTTGAATTGGGTCAGGGGGCGGAAGGCTACACCTTC.

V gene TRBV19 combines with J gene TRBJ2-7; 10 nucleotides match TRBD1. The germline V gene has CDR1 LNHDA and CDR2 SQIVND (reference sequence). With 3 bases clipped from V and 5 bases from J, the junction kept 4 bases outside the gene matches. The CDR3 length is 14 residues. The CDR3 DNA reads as TGTGCCAGTAGTATTAGCGGGACAGGGGACGAGCAGTACTTC. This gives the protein CASSISGTGDEQYF.

The DNA of the CDR3 is TGTGCCAGCAGCTTATGGGGACAGGGGGCGCGGCACTATGGCTACACCTTC. The encoded protein is CASSLWGQGARHYGYTF. V usage is TRBV11-3 and J usage is TRBJ1-2, with 12 bases fitting TRBD1. This CDR3 is 17 amino acids long. Germline CDR1 is SGHNT and CDR2 is YENEEA. Losses at the gene ends were 2 bases for V and 3 bases for J; bases not matched to a gene: 7.

The CDR3 DNA reads as TGTGCCAGCAGTGTTTTCTGGACCGGACAGGGGGGGGGTAGCGAAAAACTGTTTTTT. This sequence encodes CASSVFWTGQGGGSEKLFF. The chain joins TRBV6-1 to TRBJ1-4; 10 nucleotides agree with TRBD1. The ends lost 4 bases at V and 8 bases at J; junction bases unmatched: 19. Germline V gene lookup returns CDR1 MNHNS and CDR2 SASEGT. CDR3 length: 19 amino acids.

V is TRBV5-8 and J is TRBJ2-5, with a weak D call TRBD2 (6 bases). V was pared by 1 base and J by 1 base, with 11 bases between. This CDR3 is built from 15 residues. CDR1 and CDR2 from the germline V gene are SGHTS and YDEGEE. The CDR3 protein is CASSLWDGGQETQYF. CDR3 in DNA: TGTGCCAGCAGCTTGTGGGACGGGGGCCAAGAGACCCAGTACTTC.

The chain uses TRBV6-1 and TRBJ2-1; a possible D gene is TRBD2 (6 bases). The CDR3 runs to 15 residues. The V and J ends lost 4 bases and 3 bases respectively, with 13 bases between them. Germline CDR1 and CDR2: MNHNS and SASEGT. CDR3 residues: CASSVYSGDYNEQFF. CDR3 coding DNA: TGTGCCAGCAGTGTGTATAGCGGAGACTACAATGAGCAGTTCTTC.